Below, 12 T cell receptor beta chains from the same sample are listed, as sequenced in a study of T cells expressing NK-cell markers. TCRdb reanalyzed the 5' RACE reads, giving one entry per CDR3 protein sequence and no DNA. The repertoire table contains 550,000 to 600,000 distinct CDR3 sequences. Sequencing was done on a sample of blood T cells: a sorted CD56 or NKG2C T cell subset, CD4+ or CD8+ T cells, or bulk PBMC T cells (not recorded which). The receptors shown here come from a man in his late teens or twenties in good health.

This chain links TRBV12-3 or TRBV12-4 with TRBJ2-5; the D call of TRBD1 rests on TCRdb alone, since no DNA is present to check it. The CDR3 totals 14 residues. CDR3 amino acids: CASSPRTVQETQYF.

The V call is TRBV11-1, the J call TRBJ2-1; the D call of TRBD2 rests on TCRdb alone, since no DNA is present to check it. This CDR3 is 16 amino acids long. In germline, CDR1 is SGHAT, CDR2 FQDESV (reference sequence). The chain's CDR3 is CASSLVLAGTINEQFF.

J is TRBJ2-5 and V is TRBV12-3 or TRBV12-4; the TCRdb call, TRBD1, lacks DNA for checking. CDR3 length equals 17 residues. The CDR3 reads CASSPNTGGHSPETQYF.

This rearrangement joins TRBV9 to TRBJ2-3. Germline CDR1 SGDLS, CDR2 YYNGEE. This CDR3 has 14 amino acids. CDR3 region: CASSVRSGTDTQYF.

The CDR3 here is CATTPTDGSGNEQFF. The chain has TRBV24-1 and TRBJ2-1; the D gene TCRdb calls, TRBD2, cannot be checked with no DNA. Germline assignment: CDR1 KGHDR and CDR2 SFDVKD. The CDR3 runs to 15 residues.

This chain's CDR3 is CASSPPSGTADTGELFF. The chain combines TRBV18 with TRBJ2-2; TCRdb outputs TRBD1, but without DNA this stays unchecked. The germline V gene has CDR1 KGHSH and CDR2 LQKENI. CDR3 length: 17 residues. The full variable domain, completed using reference TRBV18 and TRBJ2-2, is NAGVMQNPRHLVRRRGQEARLRCSPMKGHSHVYWYRQLPEEGLKFMVYLQKENIIDESGMPKERFSAEFPKEGPSILRIQQVVRGDSAAYFCASSPPSGTADTGELFFGEGSRLTVL.

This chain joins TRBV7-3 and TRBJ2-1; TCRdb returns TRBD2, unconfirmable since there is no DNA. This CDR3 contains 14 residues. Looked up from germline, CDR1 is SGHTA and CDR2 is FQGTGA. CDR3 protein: CASSFTGPKDEQFF.

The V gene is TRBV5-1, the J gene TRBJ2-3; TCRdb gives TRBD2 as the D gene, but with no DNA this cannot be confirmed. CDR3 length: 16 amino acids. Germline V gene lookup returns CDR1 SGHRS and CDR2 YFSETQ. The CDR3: CASSAILAGGTDTQYF.

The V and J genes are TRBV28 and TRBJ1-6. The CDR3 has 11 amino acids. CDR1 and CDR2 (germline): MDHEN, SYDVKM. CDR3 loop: CASRENSPLHF.

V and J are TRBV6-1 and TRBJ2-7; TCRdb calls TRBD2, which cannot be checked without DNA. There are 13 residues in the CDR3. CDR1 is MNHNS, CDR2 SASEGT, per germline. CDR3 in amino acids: CASSPPLAGGMYF.

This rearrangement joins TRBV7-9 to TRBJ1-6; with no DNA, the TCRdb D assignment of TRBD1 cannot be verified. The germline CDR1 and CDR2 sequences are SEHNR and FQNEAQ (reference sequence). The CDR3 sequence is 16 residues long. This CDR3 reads CASSLAGTGKNSPLHF.

The CDR3: CASKSGEGTYNEQFF. The genes are TRBV10-1 and TRBJ2-1; the D gene TCRdb calls, TRBD2, cannot be checked with no DNA. CDR1 WNHNN and CDR2 SYGVQD come from the germline V gene (reference sequence). CDR3 length: 15 amino acids.